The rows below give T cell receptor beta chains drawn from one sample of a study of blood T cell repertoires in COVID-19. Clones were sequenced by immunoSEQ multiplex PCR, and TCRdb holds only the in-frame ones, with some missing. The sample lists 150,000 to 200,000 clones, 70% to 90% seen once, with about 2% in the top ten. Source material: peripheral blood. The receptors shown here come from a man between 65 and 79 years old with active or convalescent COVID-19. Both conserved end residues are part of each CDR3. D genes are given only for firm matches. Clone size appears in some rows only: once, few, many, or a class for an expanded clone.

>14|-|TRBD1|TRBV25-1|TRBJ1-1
CASSETTGRREAFF
TGTGCCAGCAGTGAAACGACAGGGCGAAGAGAAGCTTTCTTT
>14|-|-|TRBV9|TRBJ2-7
CASSPASGAYEQYF
TGTGCCAGCAGCCCGGCGTCAGGGGCCTACGAGCAGTACTTC
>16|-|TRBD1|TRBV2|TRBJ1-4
CASSEAAARGPEKLFF
TGTGCCAGCAGTGAAGCGGCGGCCAGGGGGCCAGAAAAACTGTTTTTT
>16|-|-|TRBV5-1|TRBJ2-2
CASSYSLRGGFGELFF
TGCGCCAGCAGCTACTCCCTTAGGGGGGGCTTCGGGGAGCTGTTTTTT
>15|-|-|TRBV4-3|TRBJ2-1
CASSQAPDSYNEQFF
TGCGCCAGCAGCCAAGCCCCAGACTCATACAATGAGCAGTTCTTC
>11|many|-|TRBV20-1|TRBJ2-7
CSARGFYEQYF
TGCAGTGCCCGGGGTTTCTACGAGCAGTACTTC
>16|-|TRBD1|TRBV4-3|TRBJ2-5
CASSQRQGFRAETQYF
TGCGCCAGCAGCCAAAGACAGGGGTTTAGGGCAGAGACCCAGTACTTC
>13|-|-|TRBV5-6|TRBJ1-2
CASSLDTEYGYTF
TGTGCCAGCAGCTTGGACACGGAGTATGGCTACACCTTC
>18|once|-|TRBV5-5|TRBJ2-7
CASSLETANPLPGYEQYF
TGTGCCAGCAGCTTGGAGACAGCCAACCCCCTCCCAGGATACGAGCAGTACTTC
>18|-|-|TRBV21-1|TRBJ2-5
CASSKLRLAGGLQETQYF
TGTGCCAGCAGCAAACTTCGACTAGCGGGGGGCCTACAAGAGACCCAGTACTTC
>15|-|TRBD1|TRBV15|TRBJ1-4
CATSRTGGLNEKLFF
TGTGCCACCAGCAGAACAGGGGGCTTGAATGAAAAACTGTTTTTT
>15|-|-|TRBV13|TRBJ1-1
CASSFRTTMNTEAFF
TGTGCCAGCAGCTTCCGGACAACCATGAACACTGAAGCTTTCTTT
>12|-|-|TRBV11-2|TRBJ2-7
CASSLPGPLQYF
TGTGCCAGCAGCTTACCAGGGCCACTGCAGTACTTC
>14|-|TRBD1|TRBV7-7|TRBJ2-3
CASSIGTGTDTQYF
TGTGCCAGCAGCATTGGGACAGGTACAGATACGCAGTATTTT
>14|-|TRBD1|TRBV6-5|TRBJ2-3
CATRRGQGTDTQYF
TGTGCCACCAGAAGGGGGCAAGGCACAGATACGCAGTATTTT
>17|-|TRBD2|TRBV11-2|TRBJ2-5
CASSLDPPGGVQETQYF
TGTGCCAGCAGCTTAGATCCCCCGGGGGGAGTTCAAGAGACCCAGTACTTC
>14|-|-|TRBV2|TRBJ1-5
CATDRAGQNQPQHF
TGTGCCACCGATCGCGCAGGACAAAATCAGCCCCAGCATTTT
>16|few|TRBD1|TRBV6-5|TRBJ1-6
CASSSAWTGANSPLHF
TGTGCCAGCAGTTCCGCATGGACAGGGGCAAATTCACCCCTCCACTTT
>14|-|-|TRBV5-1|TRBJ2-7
CASSLGHSSYEQYF
TGCGCCAGCAGCTTGGGACACAGCTCCTACGAGCAGTACTTC
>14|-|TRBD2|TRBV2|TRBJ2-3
CASQRTSMADTQYF
TGTGCCAGCCAGAGGACTAGCATGGCAGATACGCAGTATTTT
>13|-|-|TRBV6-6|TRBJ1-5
CASSYGGGQPQHF
TGTGCCAGCAGTTACGGGGGGGGCCAGCCCCAGCATTTT
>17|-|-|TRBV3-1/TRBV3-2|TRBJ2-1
CASSQDWGDSSYNEQFF
TGTGCCAGCAGCCAAGATTGGGGGGACTCTTCCTACAATGAGCAGTTCTTC
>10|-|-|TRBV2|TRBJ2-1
CASIGNEQFF
TGTGCCAGCATCGGCAATGAGCAGTTCTTC
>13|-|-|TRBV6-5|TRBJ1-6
CASKVGVDSPLHF
TGTGCCAGCAAGGTCGGGGTAGATTCACCCCTCCACTTT
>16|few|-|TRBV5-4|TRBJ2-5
CASSLALGSTPMTQYF
TGTGCCAGCAGCTTGGCTCTGGGCAGTACGCCCATGACCCAGTACTTC
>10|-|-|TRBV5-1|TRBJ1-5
CARGGQPQHF
TGCGCCAGAGGGGGTCAGCCCCAGCATTTT
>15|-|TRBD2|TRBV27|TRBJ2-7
CASSSRWGGSYEQYF
TGTGCCAGCAGTTCCCGATGGGGGGGCTCCTACGAGCAGTACTTC
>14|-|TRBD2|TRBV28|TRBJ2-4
CASTGGLPKNIQYF
TGTGCCAGCACGGGGGGGCTACCCAAAAACATTCAGTACTTC
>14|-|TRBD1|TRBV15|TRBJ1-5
CATSPRTGEWPQHF
TGTGCCACCAGCCCCCGGACAGGGGAGTGGCCCCAGCATTTT
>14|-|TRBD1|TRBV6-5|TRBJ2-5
CASSSGTGIGTQYF
TGTGCCAGCAGCTCCGGGACAGGCATAGGGACCCAGTACTTC
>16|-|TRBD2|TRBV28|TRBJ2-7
CASSSGLAAHSYEQYF
TGTGCCAGCAGTTCCGGACTAGCGGCCCACTCCTACGAGCAGTACTTC
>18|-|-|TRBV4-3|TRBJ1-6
CASSPEVGGESYNSPLHF
TGCGCCAGCAGCCCGGAAGTGGGGGGAGAATCCTATAATTCACCCCTCCACTTT
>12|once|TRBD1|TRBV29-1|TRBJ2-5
CSVGQGQETQYF
TGCAGCGTTGGACAGGGTCAAGAGACCCAGTACTTC
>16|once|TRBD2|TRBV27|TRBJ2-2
CASSLYTSGSGGELFF
TGTGCCAGCAGTTTATATACTAGCGGGAGCGGCGGGGAGCTGTTTTTT
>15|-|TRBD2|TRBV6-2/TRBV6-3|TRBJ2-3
CASSTQRGFTDTQYF
TGTGCCAGCAGTACCCAGCGGGGCTTCACAGATACGCAGTATTTT
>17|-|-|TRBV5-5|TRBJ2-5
CASSPPEGGQLQETQYF
TGTGCCAGCAGCCCGCCCGAGGGGGGACAGCTCCAAGAGACCCAGTACTTC
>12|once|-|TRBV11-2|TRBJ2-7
CASSVQIYEQYF
TGTGCCAGCAGCGTCCAGATCTACGAGCAGTACTTC
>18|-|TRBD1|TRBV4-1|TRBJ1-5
CASSQIAGTGYSNQPQHF
TGCGCCAGCAGCCAAATTGCTGGGACAGGGTATAGCAATCAGCCCCAGCATTTT
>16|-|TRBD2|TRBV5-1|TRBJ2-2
CASSPILAGETGELFF
TGCGCCAGCAGCCCAATCCTAGCGGGAGAAACCGGGGAGCTGTTTTTT
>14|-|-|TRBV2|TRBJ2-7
CASSVRDNSYEQYF
TGTGCCAGCAGTGTCCGTGACAACTCCTACGAGCAGTACTTC
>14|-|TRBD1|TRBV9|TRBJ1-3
CASSQGTAGNTIYF
TGTGCCAGCAGCCAGGGGACAGCTGGAAACACCATATATTTT
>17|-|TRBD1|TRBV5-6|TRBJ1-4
CASSLGPGGTTNEKLFF
TGTGCCAGCAGCTTGGGTCCAGGGGGGACAACTAATGAAAAACTGTTTTTT
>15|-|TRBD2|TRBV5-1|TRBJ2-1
CASSQIAGGRNEQFF
TGCGCCAGCAGCCAGATAGCGGGGGGGCGGAATGAGCAGTTCTTC
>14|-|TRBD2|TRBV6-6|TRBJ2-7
CASSLTSGSHEQYF
TGTGCCAGCAGCTTGACTAGCGGGAGTCACGAGCAGTACTTC
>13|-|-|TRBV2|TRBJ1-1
CASGVAGNTEAFF
TGTGCCAGCGGGGTGGCGGGGAACACTGAAGCTTTCTTT
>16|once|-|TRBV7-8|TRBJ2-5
CASSPTSRGAQETQYF
TGTGCCAGCAGCCCAACATCTCGGGGGGCCCAAGAGACCCAGTACTTC
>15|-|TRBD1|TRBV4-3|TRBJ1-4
CASSQATGGLEKLFF
TGCGCCAGCAGCCAAGCGACAGGGGGTCTAGAAAAACTGTTTTTT
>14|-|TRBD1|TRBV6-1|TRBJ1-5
CASSEGQGGQPQHF
TGTGCCAGCAGTGAGGGACAGGGCGGTCAGCCCCAGCATTTT
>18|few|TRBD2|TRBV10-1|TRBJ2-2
CASSESGLAGAHTGELFF
TGCGCCAGCAGTGAGTCGGGACTAGCGGGAGCTCACACCGGGGAGCTGTTTTTT
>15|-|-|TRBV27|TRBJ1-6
CASSSGGEFNSPLHF
TGTGCCAGCAGTTCGGGGGGGGAGTTTAATTCACCCCTCCACTTT
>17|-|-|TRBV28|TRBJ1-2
CASSNTLGVEGGYGYTF
TGTGCCAGCAGCAACACTCTGGGTGTTGAAGGGGGCTATGGCTACACCTTC
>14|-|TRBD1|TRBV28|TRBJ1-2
CASRAPGQYYGYTF
TGTGCCAGCAGGGCACCGGGACAGTACTATGGCTACACCTTC
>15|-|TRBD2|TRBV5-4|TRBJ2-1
CASSIPPIGRDEQFF
TGTGCCAGCAGCATACCCCCTATAGGGAGGGATGAGCAGTTCTTC
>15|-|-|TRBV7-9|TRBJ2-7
CASSPAGRSSYEQYF
TGTGCCAGCAGCCCGGCGGGCAGGAGCTCCTACGAGCAGTACTTC
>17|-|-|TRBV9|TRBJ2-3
CASSVGRWEKRPDTQYF
TGTGCCAGCAGCGTAGGGAGGTGGGAAAAGCGGCCGGATACGCAGTATTTT
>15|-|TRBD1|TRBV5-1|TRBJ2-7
CASSPGQGVGYEQYF
TGCGCCAGCAGCCCGGGACAGGGGGTCGGCTACGAGCAGTACTTC
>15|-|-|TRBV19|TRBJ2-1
CASSITIAAGGEQFF
TGTGCCAGTAGTATAACTATAGCGGCGGGCGGTGAGCAGTTCTTC
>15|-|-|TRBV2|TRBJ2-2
CASRQETANTGELFF
TGTGCCAGCAGACAGGAGACAGCGAACACCGGGGAGCTGTTTTTT
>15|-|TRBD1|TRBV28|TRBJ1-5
CASRGTGGPNQPQHF
TGTGCCAGCAGGGGCACAGGGGGCCCCAATCAGCCCCAGCATTTT
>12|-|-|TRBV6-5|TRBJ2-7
CASSVQGGEQYF
TGTGCCAGCAGCGTACAGGGTGGCGAGCAGTACTTC